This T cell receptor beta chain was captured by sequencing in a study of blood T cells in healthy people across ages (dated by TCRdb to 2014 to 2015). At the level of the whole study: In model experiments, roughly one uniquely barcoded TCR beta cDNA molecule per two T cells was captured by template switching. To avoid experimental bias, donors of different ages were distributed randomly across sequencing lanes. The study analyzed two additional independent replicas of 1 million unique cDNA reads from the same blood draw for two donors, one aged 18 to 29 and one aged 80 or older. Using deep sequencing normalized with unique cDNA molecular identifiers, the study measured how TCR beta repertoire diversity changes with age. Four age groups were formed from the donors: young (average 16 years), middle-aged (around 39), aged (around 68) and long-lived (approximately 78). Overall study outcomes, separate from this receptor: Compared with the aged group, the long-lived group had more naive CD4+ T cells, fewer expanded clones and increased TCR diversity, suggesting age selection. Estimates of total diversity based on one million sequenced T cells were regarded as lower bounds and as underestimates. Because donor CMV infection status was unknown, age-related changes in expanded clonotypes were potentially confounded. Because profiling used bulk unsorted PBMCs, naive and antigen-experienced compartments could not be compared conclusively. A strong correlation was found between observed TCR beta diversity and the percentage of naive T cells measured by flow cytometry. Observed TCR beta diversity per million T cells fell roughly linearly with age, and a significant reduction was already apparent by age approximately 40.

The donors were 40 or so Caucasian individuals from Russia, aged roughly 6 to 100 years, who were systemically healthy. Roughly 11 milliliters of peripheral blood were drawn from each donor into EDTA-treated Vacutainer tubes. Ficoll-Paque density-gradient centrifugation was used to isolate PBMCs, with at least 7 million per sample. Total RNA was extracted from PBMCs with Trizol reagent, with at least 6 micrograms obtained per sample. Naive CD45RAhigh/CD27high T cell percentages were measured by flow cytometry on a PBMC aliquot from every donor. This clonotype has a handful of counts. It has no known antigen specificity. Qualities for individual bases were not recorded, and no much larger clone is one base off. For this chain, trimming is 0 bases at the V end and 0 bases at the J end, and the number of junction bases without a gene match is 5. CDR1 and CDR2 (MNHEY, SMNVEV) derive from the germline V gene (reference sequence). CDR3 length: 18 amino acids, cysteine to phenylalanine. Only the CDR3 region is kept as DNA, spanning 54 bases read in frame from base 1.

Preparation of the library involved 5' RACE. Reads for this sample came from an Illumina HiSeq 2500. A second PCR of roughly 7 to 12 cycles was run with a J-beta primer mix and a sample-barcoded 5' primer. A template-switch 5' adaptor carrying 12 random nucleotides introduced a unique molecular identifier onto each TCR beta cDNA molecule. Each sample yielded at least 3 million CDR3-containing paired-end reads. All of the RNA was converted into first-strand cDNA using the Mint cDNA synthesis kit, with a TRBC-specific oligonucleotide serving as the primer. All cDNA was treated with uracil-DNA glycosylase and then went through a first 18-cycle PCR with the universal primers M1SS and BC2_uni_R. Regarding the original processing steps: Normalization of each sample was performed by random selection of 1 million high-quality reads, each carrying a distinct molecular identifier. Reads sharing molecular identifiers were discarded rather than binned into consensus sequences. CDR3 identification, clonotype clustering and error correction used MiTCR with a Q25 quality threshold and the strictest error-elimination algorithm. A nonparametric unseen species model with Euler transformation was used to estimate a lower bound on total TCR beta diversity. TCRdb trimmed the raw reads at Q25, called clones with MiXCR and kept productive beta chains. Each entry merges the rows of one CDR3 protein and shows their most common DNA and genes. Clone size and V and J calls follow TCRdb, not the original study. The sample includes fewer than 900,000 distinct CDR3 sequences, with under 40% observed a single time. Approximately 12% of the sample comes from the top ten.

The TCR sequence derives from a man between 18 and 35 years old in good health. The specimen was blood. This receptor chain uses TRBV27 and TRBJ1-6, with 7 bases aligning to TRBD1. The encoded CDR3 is CASSLSGQPFSYNSPLHF. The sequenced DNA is TGTGCCAGCAGTTTATCGGGACAGCCGTTCTCCTATAATTCACCCCTCCACTTT.